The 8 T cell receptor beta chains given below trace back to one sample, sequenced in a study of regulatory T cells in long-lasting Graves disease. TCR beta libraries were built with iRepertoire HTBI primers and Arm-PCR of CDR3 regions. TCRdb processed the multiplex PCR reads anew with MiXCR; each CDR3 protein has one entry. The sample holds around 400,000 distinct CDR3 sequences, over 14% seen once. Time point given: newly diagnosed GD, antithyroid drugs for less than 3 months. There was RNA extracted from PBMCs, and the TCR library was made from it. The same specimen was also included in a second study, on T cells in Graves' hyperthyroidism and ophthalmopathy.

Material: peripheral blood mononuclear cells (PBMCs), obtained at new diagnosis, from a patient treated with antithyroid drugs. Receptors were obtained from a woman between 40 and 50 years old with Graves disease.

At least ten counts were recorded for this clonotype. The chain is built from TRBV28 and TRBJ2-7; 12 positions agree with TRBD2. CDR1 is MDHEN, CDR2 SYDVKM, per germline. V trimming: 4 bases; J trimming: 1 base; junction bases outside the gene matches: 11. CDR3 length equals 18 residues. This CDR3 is CASSYIRLAGASSYEQYF. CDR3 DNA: TGTGCCAGCAGTTATATCAGACTAGCGGGGGCATCTTCCTACGAGCAGTACTTC. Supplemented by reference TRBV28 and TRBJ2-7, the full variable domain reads DVKVTQSSRYLVKRTGEKVFLECVQDMDHENMFWYRQDPGLGLRLIYFSYDVKMKEKGDIPEGYSVSREKKERFSLILESASTNQTSMYLCASSYIRLAGASSYEQYFGPGTRLTVT.

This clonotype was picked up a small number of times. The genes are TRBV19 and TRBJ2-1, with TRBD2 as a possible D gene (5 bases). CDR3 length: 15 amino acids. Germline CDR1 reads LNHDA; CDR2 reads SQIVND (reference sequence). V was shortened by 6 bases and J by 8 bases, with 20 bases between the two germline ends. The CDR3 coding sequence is TGTGCCAGTAGGCCCTTGTGGGAGCGGTTCGATGAGCAGTTCTTC. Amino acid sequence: CASRPLWERFDEQFF.

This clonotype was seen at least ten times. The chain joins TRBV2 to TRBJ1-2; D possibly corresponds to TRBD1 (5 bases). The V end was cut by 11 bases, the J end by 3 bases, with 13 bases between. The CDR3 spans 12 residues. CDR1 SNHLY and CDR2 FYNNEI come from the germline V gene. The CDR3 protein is CAAGTAHYGYTF. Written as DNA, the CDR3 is TGTGCCGCCGGGACGGCCCACTATGGCTACACCTTC.

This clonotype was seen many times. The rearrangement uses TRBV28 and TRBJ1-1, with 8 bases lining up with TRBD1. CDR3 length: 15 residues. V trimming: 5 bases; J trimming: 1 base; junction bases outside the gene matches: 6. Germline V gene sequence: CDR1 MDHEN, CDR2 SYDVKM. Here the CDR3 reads CASSPDRGTNTEAFF. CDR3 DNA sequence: TGTGCCAGCAGTCCCGACAGGGGAACGAACACTGAAGCTTTCTTT.

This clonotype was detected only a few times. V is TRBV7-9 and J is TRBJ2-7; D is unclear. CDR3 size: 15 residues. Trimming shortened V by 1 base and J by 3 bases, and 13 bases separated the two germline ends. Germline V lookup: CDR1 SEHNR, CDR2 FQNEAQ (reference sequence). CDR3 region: CASSLDGLGIYEQYF. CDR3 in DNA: TGTGCCAGCAGCTTAGATGGCCTCGGTATCTACGAGCAGTACTTC.

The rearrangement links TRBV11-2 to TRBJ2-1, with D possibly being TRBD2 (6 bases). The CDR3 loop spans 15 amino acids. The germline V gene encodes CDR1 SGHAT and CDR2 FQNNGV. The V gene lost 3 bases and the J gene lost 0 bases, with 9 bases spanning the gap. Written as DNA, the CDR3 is TGTGCCAGCAGCTTGACTAGGAGCTCCTACAATGAGCAGTTCTTC. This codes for CASSLTRSSYNEQFF.

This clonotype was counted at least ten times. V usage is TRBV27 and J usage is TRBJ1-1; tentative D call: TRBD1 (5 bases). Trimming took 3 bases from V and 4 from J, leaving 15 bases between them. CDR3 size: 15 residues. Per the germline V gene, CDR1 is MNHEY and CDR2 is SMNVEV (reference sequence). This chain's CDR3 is CASSFTAQGGTEAFF. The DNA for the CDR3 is TGTGCCAGCAGTTTTACCGCGCAGGGTGGCACTGAAGCTTTCTTT.

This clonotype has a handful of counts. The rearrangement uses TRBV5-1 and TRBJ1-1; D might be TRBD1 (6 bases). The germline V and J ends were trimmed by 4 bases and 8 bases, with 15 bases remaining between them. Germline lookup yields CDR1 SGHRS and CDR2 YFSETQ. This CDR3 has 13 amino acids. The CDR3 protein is CASSLGQNYEAFF. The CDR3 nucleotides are TGCGCCAGCAGCCTAGGACAGAATTACGAAGCTTTCTTT.